This T cell receptor (beta chain) is drawn from a study of cytomegalovirus exposure and HLA in healthy donors. The PCR contained 60 Vbeta and 13 Jbeta primers. Profiling relied on immunoSEQ multiplex PCR, and the TCRdb table lists in-frame clones only, not all of them. The sample holds 200,000 to 250,000 clones, about 78% seen once. CDR1 MNHEY and CDR2 SVGAGI come from the germline V gene. This CDR3 comprises 14 residues. J lost 1 base, V lost 7 bases, and 2 bases had no gene match. The source of this sequence is a woman under 40 in good health and CMV-seronegative. The genes are TRBV6-5 and TRBJ2-2, with TRBD1 matching 8 bases. The material sequenced was PBMCs. In DNA, the CDR3 is TGTGCCAGCACCGGGACAGGGAACACCGGGGAGCTGTTTTTT. Translating it yields CASTGTGNTGELFF.